This T cell receptor (beta chain) emerged from a study of post-analysis software for immune sequencing data. V lost 5 bases to trimming and J lost 0 bases, with 7 bases between them. The CDR3 contains 13 residues. Points from the study as a whole: Five or six TRBV segments, TRBV5-6, TRBV5-1 and TRBV20-1 among them, were found more frequent in patients than controls.

This clonotype showed up just a few times. As yet, its antigen is unknown. Unique molecular identifiers featured in each of the TCR beta cDNA libraries. TCRdb reprocessed the PCR reads with MiXCR, giving one entry per CDR3 protein. Here the sample spans 740,000 or so distinct CDR3 sequences, 53% being singletons. The chain combines TRBV12-3 or TRBV12-4 with TRBJ1-1; D gene unclear. Sequenced input: blood. This receptor was obtained from a girl aged 5-17 years with multiple sclerosis. This CDR3 reads CASSVFMNTEAFF. As DNA, the CDR3 is TGTGCCAGCAGTGTGTTTATGAACACTGAAGCTTTCTTT.